This T cell receptor (beta chain) comes out of a study of blood T cell repertoires in COVID-19 (dated by TCRdb to 2020 to 2021). In terms of the full investigation: The collaborator samples originated in the United States, Italy and Spain and spanned the acute and convalescent phases of COVID-19. The prospective study material was composed of cDNA or gDNA derived from T cells, B-cell-depleted T cells, or PBMCs. The dataset comprised deeply sampled blood TCRbeta repertoires from subjects exposed to, actively infected with, or recovered from COVID-19. The repertoires were released in a freely available public database meant as a resource for research on the immune response to SARS-CoV-2. The samples were drawn from two sources: the first 160 participants of the ongoing ImmuneRACE study, and 1,000 to 1,500 subjects contributed by 6 global collaborators. Nearly every sample came with metadata listing a de-identified subject ID, COVID-19 status, age in years and sex. Where HLA class I and class II types were available, the types were taken from metadata supplied by the sample provider, not from assay-based typing.

The immunoSEQ Assay, a bias-controlled multiplex PCR, was used to amplify TCRbeta CDR3 regions from genomic DNA. Regarding the original processing steps: Nucleated cell counts per sample were estimated from amplification of reference gene primers within the assay. To quantify the absolute abundance of each unique TCRbeta CDR3 rearrangement, sequence reads were collapsed and filtered. For each sample, productive Simpson clonality was calculated by taking the square root of Simpson's diversity index across productive rearrangements. TCRdb provides this immuneACCESS table in a form limited to in-frame rearrangements. Some clones are lacking; in checked studies, under half of them reflect an unresolved V gene, and why the rest are absent is not known. Clonal size and the V and J genes are those of that table, whereas D and trimming came from the DNA. Recorded for this sample are fewer than 500,000 clones; 85% to 90% of them occurred a single time. About 1.1% of the sample belongs to the ten largest clones.

Study-wide conclusions, independent of this receptor: The quantity of clinical and demographic metadata differed by source and by participant and was supplied without curation.

Participants in the prospective study were enrolled through a virtual design, were aged roughly 18 to 100 years, and lived in under 25 United States geographic areas. To assign participants to cohorts, the prospective study relied on clinical history that participants themselves reported in a screening survey and a study questionnaire. ImmuneRACE Cohort 3 recovered participants were defined by two consecutive negative NP/OP PCR tests, healthcare professional clearance, or symptom resolution. Each participant in the prospective study had whole blood, serum and a nasopharyngeal or oropharyngeal swab collected by mobile phlebotomists. Prospective study participants could optionally give additional blood draws and questionnaires over an approximately two-month period. Before DNA extraction, blood samples from the prospective study were shipped at room temperature or frozen. From the cysteine through the phenylalanine, the CDR3 covers 14 amino acids. Only the CDR3 part of the read is kept: 42 bases, read in frame from the first base. Clipping removes 6 bases from V and 1 base from J, with 5 as the unmatched junction base count. CDR1 SQVTM and CDR2 ANQGSEA are derived from the germline V gene.

Comments on this clone: Its antigen remains unidentified. No base quality values were provided; no much bigger clone lies one nucleotide off. In the same sample, other DNA sequences code for this CDR3.

The specimen sequenced was PBMCs or T cells enriched from blood (not recorded which). This TCR came from a man aged 30-40 years who had recovered from COVID-19. Recombination joined TRBV29-1 with TRBJ2-1; 8 bases in between match TRBD1. The sequenced DNA is TGCAGCGTGCCGGACAGGGTATCCTACAATGAGCAGTTCTTC. It is translated as CSVPDRVSYNEQFF.